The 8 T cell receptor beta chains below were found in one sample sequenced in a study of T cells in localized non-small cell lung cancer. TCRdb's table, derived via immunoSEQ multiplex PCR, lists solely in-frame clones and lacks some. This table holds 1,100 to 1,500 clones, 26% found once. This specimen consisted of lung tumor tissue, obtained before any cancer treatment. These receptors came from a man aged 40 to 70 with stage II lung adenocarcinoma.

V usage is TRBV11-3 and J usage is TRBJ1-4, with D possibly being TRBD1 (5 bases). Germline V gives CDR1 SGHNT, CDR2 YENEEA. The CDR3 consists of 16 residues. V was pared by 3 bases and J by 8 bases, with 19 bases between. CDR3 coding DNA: TGTGCCAGCAGCTTGCCCACCGGGGGAGAGGGCGAAAAACTGTTTTTT. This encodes CASSLPTGGEGEKLFF.

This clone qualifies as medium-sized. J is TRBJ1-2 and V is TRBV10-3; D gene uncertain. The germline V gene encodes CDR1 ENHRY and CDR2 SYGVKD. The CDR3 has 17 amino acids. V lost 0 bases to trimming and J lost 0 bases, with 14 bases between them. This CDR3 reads CAISESMTQPSNYGYTF. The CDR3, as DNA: TGTGCCATCAGTGAGTCGATGACTCAGCCCTCTAACTATGGCTACACCTTC.

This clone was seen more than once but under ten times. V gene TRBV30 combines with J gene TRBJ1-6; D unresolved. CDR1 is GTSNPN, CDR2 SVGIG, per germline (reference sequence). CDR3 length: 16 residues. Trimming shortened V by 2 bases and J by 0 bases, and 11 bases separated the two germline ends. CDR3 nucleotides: TGTGCCTGGAGTATTAAACGAAGCTCCTATAATTCACCCCTCCACTTT. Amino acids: CAWSIKRSSYNSPLHF.

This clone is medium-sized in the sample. The CDR3, as DNA: TGTGCCAGCAGTGAAGGGGGTTACAATGAGCAGTTCTTC. Its protein is CASSEGGYNEQFF. The chain recombines TRBV6-1 with TRBJ2-1; D remains unclear. Trimming pared 1 base from V and 4 bases from J, leaving 5 bases between. Germline-derived CDR1 and CDR2 are MNHNS and SASEGT. This CDR3 region has 13 residues.

CDR3 nucleotides: TGTGCCAGCAGCGTAGCCCAGGGTTTCGGGGACACAGATACGCAGTATTTT. Its protein is CASSVAQGFGDTDTQYF. V and J are TRBV2 and TRBJ2-3; D tentatively fits TRBD1 or TRBD2 (5 bases each). CDR3 length: 17 residues. V lost 6 bases and J 2 bases, leaving 21 bases between the germline ends. Germline V gives CDR1 SNHLY, CDR2 FYNNEI.

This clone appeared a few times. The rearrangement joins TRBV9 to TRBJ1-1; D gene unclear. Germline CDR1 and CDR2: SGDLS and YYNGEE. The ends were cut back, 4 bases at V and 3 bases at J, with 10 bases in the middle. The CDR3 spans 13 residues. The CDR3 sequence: CASSPPRDTEAFF. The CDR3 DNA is TGTGCCAGCAGCCCGCCGAGGGACACTGAAGCTTTCTTT.

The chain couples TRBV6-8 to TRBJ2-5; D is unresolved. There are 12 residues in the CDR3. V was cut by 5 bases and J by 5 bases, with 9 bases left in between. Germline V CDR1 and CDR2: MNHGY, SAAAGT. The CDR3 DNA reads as TGTGCCAGCAGTCCACCAAGCGAGACCCAGTACTTC. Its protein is CASSPPSETQYF.

CDR3 sequence (DNA): TGTGCCAGCTTCCAAGCGGGGGGCGAATACAATGAGCAGTTCTTC. It translates to CASFQAGGEYNEQFF. The rearrangement uses TRBV12-5 and TRBJ2-1; TRBD2 aligns across 9 bases. CDR3 length: 15 amino acids. Germline assignment: CDR1 LGHNT and CDR2 FRNRAP. Supplemented by reference TRBV12-5 and TRBJ2-1, the full variable domain reads DARVTQTPRHKVTEMGQEVTMRCQPILGHNTVFWYRQTMMQGLELLAYFRNRAPLDDSGMPKDRFSAEMPDATLATLKIQPSEPRDSAVYFCASFQAGGEYNEQFFGPGTRLTVL.